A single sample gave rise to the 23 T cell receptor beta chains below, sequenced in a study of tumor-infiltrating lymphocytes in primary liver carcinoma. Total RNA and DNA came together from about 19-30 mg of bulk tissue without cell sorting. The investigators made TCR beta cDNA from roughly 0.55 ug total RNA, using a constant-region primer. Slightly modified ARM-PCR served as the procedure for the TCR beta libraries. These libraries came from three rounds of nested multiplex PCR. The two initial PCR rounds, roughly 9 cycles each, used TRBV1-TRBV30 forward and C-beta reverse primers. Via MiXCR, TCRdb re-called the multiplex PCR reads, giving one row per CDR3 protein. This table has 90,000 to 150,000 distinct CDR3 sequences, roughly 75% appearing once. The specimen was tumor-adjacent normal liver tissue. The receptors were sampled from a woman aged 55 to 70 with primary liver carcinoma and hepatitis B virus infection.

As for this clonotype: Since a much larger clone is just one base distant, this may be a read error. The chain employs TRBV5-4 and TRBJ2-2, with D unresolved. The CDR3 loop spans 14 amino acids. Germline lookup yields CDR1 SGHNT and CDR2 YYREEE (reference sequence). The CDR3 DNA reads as TGTGCCTGCAGCTTGGCGGCACCCACCGGGGAGCTGTTTTTT. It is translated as CACSLAAPTGELFF.

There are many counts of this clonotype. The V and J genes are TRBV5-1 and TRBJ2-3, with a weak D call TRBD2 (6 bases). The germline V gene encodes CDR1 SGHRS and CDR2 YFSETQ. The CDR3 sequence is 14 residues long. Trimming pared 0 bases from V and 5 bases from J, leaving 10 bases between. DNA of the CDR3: TGCGCCAGCAGCTTGGAACTAGCTGGAGATACGCAGTATTTT. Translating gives CASSLELAGDTQYF.

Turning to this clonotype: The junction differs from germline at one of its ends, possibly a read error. CDR3 sequence reads: CANSLESGISGEQYF. The CDR3 DNA reads as TGTGCCAACAGCTTAGAGTCCGGGATCTCTGGCGAGCAGTACTTC. This chain uses TRBV11-2 with TRBJ2-7; maybe TRBD2 (5 bases). The CDR3 sequence is 15 residues long. In germline, CDR1 is SGHAT, CDR2 FQNNGV.

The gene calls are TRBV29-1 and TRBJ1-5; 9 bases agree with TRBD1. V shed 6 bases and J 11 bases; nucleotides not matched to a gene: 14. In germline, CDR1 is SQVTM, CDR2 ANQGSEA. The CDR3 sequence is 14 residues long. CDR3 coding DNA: TGCAGCGTGAGGGACAGGGCTGGCAATCAAACCCAGCATTTT. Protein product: CSVRDRAGNQTQHF.

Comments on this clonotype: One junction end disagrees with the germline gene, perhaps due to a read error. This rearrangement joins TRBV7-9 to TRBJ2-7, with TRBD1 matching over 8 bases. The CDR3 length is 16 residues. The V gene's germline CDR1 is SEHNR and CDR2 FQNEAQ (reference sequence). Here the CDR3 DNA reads TGTGCCAGCAGCCTATGGGATCAGGGGGCGGACTACGAGCAGTATTTC. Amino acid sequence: CASSLWDQGADYEQYF.

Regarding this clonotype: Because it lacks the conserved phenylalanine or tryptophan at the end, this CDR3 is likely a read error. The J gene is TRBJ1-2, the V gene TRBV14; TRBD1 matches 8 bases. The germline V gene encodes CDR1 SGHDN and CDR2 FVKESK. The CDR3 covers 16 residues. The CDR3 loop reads CASSPYDQGAVYDYTL. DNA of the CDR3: TGTGCCAGCAGTCCATACGACCAGGGGGCCGTCTATGACTACACCCTC.

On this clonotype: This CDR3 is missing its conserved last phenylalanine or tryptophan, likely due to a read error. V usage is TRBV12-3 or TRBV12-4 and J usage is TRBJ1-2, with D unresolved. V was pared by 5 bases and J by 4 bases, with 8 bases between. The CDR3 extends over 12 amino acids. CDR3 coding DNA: TGTGCCAGCAGTACCCTAGCCTATGGCTACACCCTC. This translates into CASSTLAYGYTL.

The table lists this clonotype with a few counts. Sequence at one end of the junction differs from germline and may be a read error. CDR3 amino acids: CASHSSVYTGEPFF. The DNA for the CDR3 is TGTGCCAGTCACTCCAGCGTCTACACCGGGGAGCCGTTTTTT. The V and J genes are TRBV19 and TRBJ2-2; weak D call: TRBD2 (5 bases). Germline CDR1 is LNHDA and CDR2 is SQIVND (reference sequence). This CDR3 region has 14 residues.

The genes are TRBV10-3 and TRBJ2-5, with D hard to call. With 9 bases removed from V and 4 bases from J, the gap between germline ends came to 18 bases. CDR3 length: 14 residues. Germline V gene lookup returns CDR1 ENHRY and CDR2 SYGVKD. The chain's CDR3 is CAIRSRPLIETQYF. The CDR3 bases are TGTGCCATTAGATCAAGACCCCTCATAGAGACCCAGTACTTC.

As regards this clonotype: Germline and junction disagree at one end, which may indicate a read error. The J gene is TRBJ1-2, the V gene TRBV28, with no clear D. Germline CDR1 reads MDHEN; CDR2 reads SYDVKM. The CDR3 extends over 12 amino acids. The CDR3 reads CVSSLSNYCYTF. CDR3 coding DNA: TGTGTCAGCAGTTTATCGAACTATTGCTACACCTTC.

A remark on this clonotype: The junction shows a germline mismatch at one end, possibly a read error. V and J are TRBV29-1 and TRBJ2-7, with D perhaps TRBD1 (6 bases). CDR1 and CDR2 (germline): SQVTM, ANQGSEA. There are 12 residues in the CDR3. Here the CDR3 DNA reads TGCAGCGTTGAGGATCGACAGGAGGTCTTCGACTTC. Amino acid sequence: CSVEDRQEVFDF.

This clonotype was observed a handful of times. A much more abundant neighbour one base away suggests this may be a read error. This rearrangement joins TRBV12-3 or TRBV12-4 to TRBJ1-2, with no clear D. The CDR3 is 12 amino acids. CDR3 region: CACSPWAGGYTF. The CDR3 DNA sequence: TGTGCCTGCAGCCCCTGGGCCGGAGGCTACACCTTC.

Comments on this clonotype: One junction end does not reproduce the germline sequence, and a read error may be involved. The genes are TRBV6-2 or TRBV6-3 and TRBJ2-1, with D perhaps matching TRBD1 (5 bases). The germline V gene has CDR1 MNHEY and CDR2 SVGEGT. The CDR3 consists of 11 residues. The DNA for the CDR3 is TGTGCCGGCAGTTACAGGTATGAGCAGTTCTTC. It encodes CAGSYRYEQFF.

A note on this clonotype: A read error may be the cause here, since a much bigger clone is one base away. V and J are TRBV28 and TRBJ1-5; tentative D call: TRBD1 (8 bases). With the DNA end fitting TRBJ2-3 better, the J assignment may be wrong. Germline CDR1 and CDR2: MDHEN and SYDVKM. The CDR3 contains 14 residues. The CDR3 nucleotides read TGTGCCAGCAGTGCACAGGGGGGGTTTCAGCCCCAGTATTTT. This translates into CASSAQGGFQPQYF.

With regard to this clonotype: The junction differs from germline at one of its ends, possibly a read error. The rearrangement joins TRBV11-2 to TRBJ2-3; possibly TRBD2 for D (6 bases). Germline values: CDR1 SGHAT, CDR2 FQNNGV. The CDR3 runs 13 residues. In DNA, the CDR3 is TGTACCAGCAGCTTTACGGGGGCAGATACGCAGTATTTT. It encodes CTSSFTGADTQYF.

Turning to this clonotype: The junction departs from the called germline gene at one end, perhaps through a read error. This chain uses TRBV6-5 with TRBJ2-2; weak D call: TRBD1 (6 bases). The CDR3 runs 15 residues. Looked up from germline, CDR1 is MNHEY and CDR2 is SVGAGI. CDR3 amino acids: CARSYRDIGAGELFF. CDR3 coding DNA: TGTGCCCGCAGTTACAGGGACATCGGGGCCGGGGAGCTGTTTTTT.

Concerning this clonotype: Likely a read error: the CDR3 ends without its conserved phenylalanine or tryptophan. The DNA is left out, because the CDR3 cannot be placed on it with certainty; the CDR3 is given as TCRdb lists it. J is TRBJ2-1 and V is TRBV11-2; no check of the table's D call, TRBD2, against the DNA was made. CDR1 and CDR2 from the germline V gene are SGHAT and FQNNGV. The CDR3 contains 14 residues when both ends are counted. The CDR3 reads CASSLAGTLNELFS.

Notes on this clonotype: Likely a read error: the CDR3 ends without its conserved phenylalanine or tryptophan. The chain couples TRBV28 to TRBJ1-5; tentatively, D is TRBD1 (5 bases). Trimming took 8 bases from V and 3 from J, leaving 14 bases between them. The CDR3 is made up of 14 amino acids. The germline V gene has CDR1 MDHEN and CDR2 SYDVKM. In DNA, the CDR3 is TGTGCCAGCCGGTCGGGGACCTCCAATCAGCCCCAGCATCTT. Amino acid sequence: CASRSGTSNQPQHL.

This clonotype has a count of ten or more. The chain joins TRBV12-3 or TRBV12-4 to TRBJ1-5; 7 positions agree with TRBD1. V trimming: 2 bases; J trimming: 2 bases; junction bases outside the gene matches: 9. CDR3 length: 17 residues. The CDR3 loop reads CASSLLVWTGGNQPQHF. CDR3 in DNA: TGTGCCAGCAGTTTATTGGTTTGGACAGGCGGCAATCAGCCCCAGCATTTT.

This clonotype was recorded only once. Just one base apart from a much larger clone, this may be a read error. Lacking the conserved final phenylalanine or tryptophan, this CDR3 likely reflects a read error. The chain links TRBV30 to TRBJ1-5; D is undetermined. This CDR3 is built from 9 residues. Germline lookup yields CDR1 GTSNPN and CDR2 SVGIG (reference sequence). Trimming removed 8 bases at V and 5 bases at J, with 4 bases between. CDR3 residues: CAGHQPQHI. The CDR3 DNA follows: TGTGCCGGTCATCAGCCCCAGCATATT.

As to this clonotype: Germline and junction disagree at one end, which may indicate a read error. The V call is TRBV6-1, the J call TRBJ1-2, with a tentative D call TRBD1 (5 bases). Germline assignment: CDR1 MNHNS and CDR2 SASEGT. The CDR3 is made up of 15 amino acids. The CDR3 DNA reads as TGTGCCAACAGTGTAGTGGGACTAACTAATCATGGCTACACCTTC. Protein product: CANSVVGLTNHGYTF.

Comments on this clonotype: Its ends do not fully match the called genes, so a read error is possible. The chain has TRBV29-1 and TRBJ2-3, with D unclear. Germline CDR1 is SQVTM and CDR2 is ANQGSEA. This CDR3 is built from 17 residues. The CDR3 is CSVEGWLVGSNTDTQYF. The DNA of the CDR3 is TGCAGCGTTGAAGGTTGGCTAGTGGGAAGCAACACAGATACGCAGTACTTT.

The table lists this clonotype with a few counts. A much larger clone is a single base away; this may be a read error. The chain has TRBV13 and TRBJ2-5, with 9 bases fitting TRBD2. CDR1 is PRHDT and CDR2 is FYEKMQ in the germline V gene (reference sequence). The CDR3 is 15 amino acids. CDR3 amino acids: CASSLGGLAFGTQHF. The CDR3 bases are TGTGCCAGCAGCTTAGGGGGACTAGCATTCGGGACCCAGCACTTC.